The clone carrying this TCR beta chain was seen repeatedly, ten times or more. Its antigen remains unknown. Genomic DNA acted as the template from which TCR beta VDJ combination and CDR3 sequence profiling were carried out. TCRdb reanalysed the reads using MiXCR and keeps one entry per CDR3 protein. The table includes under 350,000 distinct CDR3 sequences, 45% to 65% detected once. This sample was taken from a study of CD8+CD57+ T cells in acquired aplastic anemia. CDR3 size: 17 residues. V was cut by 0 bases and J by 12 bases, with 24 bases left in between. Germline lookup yields CDR1 LNHNV and CDR2 YYDKDF (reference sequence). Study-wide results and limits: For CD8+ Simpson's diversity, patients and controls showed no significant difference.

Sequencing was done on a sample of sorted CD4+, CD8+, or CD8+CD57+ T cells (not recorded which) from PBMCs. This chain uses TRBV15 with TRBJ1-5, with D perhaps TRBD1 (5 bases). The TCR comes from a human donor with severe aplastic anemia or a healthy control (not recorded which). For the CDR3, the DNA is TGTGCCACCAGCAGAGATCTAGCGAAATCTGGGACTCTGGTCCAGCATTTT. This gives the protein CATSRDLAKSGTLVQHF.